The clone carrying this TCR beta chain has at least ten counts. Preparation of the TCRbeta library was carried out with unique molecular identifiers. TCRdb ran MiXCR on the PCR reads and lists one entry per CDR3 protein. The table lists around 200,000 distinct CDR3 sequences, about 6.4% of them singletons, with around 3.1% in the top ten. The data are from a study of T-cell reconstitution after alpha-beta-depleted transplantation in children. The CDR3 sequence is 17 residues long. CDR1 is LGHNA and CDR2 is YSLEER in the germline V gene. Unmatched junction bases numbered 6, after V lost 1 base and J lost 4 bases.

The gene calls are TRBV4-3 and TRBJ2-1; 11 nucleotides match TRBD2. Source: PBMCs from the stem cell graft donor, taken from the stem cell graft. The TCR sequence derives from a human donor who donated a stem cell graft to a child with Wiskott-Aldrich syndrome. CDR3 bases: TGCGCCAGCAGCCAAGGTAGCGGGAGGGCCGGGTACAATGAGCAGTTCTTC. It encodes CASSQGSGRAGYNEQFF.